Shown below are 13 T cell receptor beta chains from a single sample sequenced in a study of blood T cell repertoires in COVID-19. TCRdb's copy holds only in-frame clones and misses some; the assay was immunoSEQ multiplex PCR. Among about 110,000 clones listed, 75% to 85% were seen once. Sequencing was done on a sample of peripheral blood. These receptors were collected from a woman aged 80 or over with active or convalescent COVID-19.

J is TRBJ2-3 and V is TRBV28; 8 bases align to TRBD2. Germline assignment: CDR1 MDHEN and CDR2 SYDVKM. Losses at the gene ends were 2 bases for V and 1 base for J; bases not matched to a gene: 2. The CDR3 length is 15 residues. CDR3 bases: TGTGCCAGCAGTTTACTAGCGGGTCGCACAGATACGCAGTATTTT. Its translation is CASSLLAGRTDTQYF.

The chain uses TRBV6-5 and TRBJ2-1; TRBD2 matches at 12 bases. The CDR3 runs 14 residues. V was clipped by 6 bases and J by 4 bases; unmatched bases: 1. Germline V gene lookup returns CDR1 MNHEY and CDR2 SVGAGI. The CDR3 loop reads CASSGLAGYNEQFF. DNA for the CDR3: TGTGCCAGCAGCGGACTAGCGGGATACAATGAGCAGTTCTTC.

CDR3 sequence (DNA): TGCGCCAGCAGCTTAACTAGGAATGAGCAGTTCTTC. This sequence encodes CASSLTRNEQFF. The rearrangement links TRBV5-1 to TRBJ2-1; TRBD2 is a possible D gene (5 bases). Looked up from germline, CDR1 is SGHRS and CDR2 is YFSETQ. The CDR3 sequence is 12 residues long. V was cut by 2 bases and J by 7 bases, with 7 bases left in between.

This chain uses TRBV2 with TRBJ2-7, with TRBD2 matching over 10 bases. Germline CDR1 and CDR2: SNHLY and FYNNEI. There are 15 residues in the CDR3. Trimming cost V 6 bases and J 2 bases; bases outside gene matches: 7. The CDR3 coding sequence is TGTGCCAGCAGGGCCGGACTAGCGGCTGCCTACGAGCAGTACTTC. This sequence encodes CASRAGLAAAYEQYF.

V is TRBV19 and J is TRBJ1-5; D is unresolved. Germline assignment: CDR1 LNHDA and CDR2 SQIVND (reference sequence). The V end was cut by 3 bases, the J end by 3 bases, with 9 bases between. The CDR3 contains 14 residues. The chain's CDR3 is CASSMRGDNQPQHF. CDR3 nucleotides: TGTGCCAGTAGTATGCGGGGAGACAATCAGCCCCAGCATTTT.

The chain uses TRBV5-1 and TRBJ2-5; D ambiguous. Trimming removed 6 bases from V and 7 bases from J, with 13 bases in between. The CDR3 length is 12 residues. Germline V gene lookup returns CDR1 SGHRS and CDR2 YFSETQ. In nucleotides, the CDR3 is TGCGCCAGCACGCCTCCTCGAGGGACCCAGTACTTC. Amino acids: CASTPPRGTQYF.

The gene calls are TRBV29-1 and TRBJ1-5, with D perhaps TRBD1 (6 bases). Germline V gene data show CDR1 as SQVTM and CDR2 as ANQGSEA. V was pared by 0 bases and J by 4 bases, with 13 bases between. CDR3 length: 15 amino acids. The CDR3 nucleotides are TGCAGCGTTGAAGATTCGGGGGGCCGGAATCAGCCCCAGCATTTT. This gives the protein CSVEDSGGRNQPQHF.

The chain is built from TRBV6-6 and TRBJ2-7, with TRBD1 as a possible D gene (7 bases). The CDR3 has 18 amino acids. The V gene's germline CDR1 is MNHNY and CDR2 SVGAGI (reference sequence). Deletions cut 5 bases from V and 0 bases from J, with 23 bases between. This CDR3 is CASSRPSQLRDSSYEQYF. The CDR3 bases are TGTGCCAGCAGTCGTCCCAGCCAACTGCGGGACAGCTCCTACGAGCAGTACTTC.

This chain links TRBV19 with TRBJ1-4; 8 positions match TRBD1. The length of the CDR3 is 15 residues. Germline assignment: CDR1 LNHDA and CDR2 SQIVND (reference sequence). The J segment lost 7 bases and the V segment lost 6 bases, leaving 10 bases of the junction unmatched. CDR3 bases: TGTGCCAGTAGCCCAAATACAGGGGGACGTGAAAAACTGTTTTTT. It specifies CASSPNTGGREKLFF.

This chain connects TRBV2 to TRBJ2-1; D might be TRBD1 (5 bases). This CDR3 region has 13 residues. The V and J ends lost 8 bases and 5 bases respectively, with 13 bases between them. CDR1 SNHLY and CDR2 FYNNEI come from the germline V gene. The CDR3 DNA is TGTGCCAGCCGGTTGGGGCAGAACAATGAGCAGTTCTTC. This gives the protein CASRLGQNNEQFF. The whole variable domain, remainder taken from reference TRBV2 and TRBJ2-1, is EPEVTQTPSHQVTQMGQEVILRCVPISNHLYFYWYRQILGQKVEFLVSFYNNEISEKSEIFDDQFSVERPDGSNFTLKIRSTKLEDSAMYFCASRLGQNNEQFFGPGTRLTVL.

CDR3 coding DNA: TGTGCCAGCACCCTGCGACAGGGCATCAGCTACACCTTC. Translated, it gives CASTLRQGISYTF. J is TRBJ1-2 and V is TRBV28, with 7 bases aligning to TRBD1. Germline V lookup: CDR1 MDHEN, CDR2 SYDVKM. The CDR3 extends over 13 amino acids. The V segment lost 7 bases and the J segment 9 bases; nucleotides outside the gene matches: 11.

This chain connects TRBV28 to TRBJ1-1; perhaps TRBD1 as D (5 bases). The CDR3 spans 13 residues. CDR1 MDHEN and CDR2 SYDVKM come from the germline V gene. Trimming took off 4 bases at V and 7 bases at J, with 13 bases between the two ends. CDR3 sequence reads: CASSSLPGDEAFF. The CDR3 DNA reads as TGTGCCAGCAGTTCCCTCCCGGGGGATGAAGCTTTCTTT.

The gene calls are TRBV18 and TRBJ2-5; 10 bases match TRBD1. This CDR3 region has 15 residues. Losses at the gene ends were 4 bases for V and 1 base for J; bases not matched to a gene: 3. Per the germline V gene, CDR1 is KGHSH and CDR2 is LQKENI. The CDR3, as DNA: TGTGCCAGCTCACGCGGGACAGGGGTCCAAGAGACCCAGTACTTC. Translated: CASSRGTGVQETQYF.